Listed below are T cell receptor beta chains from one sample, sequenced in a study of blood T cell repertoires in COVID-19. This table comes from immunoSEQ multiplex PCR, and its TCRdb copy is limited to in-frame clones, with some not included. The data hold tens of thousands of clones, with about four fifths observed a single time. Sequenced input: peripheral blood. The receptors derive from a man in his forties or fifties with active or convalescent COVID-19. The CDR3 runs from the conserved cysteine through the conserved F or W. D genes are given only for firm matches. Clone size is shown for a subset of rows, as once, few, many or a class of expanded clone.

CDR3 protein: CASSENPGTLSGYTF
CDR3 DNA: TGTGCCAGCAGTGAAAATCCCGGGACACTTTCTGGCTACACCTTC
D gene: -
clone size: -
J gene: TRBJ1-2
V gene: TRBV6-1

CDR3 protein: CASSLQGVGNQPQHF
CDR3 DNA: TGTGCCAGCAGTCTGCAGGGGGTAGGCAATCAGCCCCAGCATTTT
D gene: TRBD1
clone size: -
J gene: TRBJ1-5
V gene: TRBV28

CDR3 protein: CASSLSPVGGYTF
CDR3 DNA: TGTGCCAGCAGTTTATCCCCCGTTGGCGGCTACACCTTC
D gene: -
clone size: -
J gene: TRBJ1-2
V gene: TRBV28

CDR3 protein: CASRQGQGGETQYF
CDR3 DNA: TGTGCCAGCAGACAGGGGCAGGGGGGAGAGACCCAGTACTTC
D gene: -
clone size: -
J gene: TRBJ2-5
V gene: TRBV5-4

CDR3 protein: CAWSVLDRSYGYTF
CDR3 DNA: TGTGCCTGGAGTGTACTTGACAGGTCATATGGCTACACCTTC
D gene: -
clone size: once
J gene: TRBJ1-2
V gene: TRBV30

CDR3 protein: CASSHSNRVQDQPQHF
CDR3 DNA: TGTGCCAGCTCACATTCTAACAGGGTTCAAGATCAGCCCCAGCATTTT
D gene: -
clone size: -
J gene: TRBJ1-5
V gene: TRBV18

CDR3 protein: CASSEELAGGQETQYF
CDR3 DNA: TGCGCCAGCAGTGAGGAACTAGCGGGGGGACAAGAGACCCAGTACTTC
D gene: TRBD2
clone size: few
J gene: TRBJ2-5
V gene: TRBV10-1

CDR3 protein: CASGSYPSYNEQFF
CDR3 DNA: TGTGCTAGTGGTTCGTATCCTAGCTACAATGAGCAGTTCTTC
D gene: -
clone size: -
J gene: TRBJ2-1
V gene: TRBV12-5

CDR3 protein: CASSLNGGPPETQYF
CDR3 DNA: TGTGCCAGCAGCTTAAATGGCGGTCCCCCGGAGACCCAGTACTTC
D gene: -
clone size: -
J gene: TRBJ2-5
V gene: TRBV7-9

CDR3 protein: CASSRLAGQGEETQYF
CDR3 DNA: TGTGCCAGCTCACGACTCGCGGGACAGGGGGAAGAGACCCAGTACTTC
D gene: TRBD1
clone size: -
J gene: TRBJ2-5
V gene: TRBV18

CDR3 protein: CASSQDGQGSPSEQYF
CDR3 DNA: TGTGCCAGCAGTCAAGACGGACAGGGAAGCCCTAGCGAGCAGTACTTC
D gene: TRBD1
clone size: -
J gene: TRBJ2-7
V gene: TRBV3-1/TRBV3-2

CDR3 protein: CASSQIDLNTEAFF
CDR3 DNA: TGCGCCAGCAGCCAGATAGATCTGAACACTGAAGCTTTCTTT
D gene: -
clone size: -
J gene: TRBJ1-1
V gene: TRBV4-1

CDR3 protein: CASSPGGGARRNTGELFF
CDR3 DNA: TGTGCCAGCAGCCCCGGAGGAGGCGCTAGAAGGAACACCGGGGAGCTGTTTTTT
D gene: -
clone size: -
J gene: TRBJ2-2
V gene: TRBV3-1/TRBV3-2

CDR3 protein: CASSRQDQQPQHF
CDR3 DNA: TGTGCCAGCAGTAGGCAGGATCAACAGCCCCAGCATTTT
D gene: -
clone size: -
J gene: TRBJ1-5
V gene: TRBV6-5

CDR3 protein: CASSWTGSEQFF
CDR3 DNA: TGTGCCAGCAGTTGGACAGGGAGTGAGCAGTTCTTC
D gene: TRBD1
clone size: -
J gene: TRBJ2-1
V gene: TRBV6-5

CDR3 protein: CASSLGLARSQETQYF
CDR3 DNA: TGCGCCAGCAGCTTGGGACTAGCGCGGTCCCAAGAGACCCAGTACTTC
D gene: TRBD2
clone size: -
J gene: TRBJ2-5
V gene: TRBV5-1

CDR3 protein: CSVEEGQGTGELFF
CDR3 DNA: TGCAGCGTTGAAGAGGGACAGGGTACCGGGGAGCTGTTTTTT
D gene: TRBD1
clone size: -
J gene: TRBJ2-2
V gene: TRBV29-1

CDR3 protein: CASSSDRGTEAFF
CDR3 DNA: TGTGCCAGCAGCTCGGACAGGGGTACTGAAGCTTTCTTT
D gene: TRBD1
clone size: -
J gene: TRBJ1-1
V gene: TRBV12-3/TRBV12-4

CDR3 protein: CASRSGTGYGYTF
CDR3 DNA: TGTGCCAGCAGGTCCGGGACTGGTTATGGCTACACCTTC
D gene: -
clone size: few
J gene: TRBJ1-2
V gene: TRBV12-3/TRBV12-4

CDR3 protein: CASSSRDRGYEQYF
CDR3 DNA: TGCGCCAGCAGCTCCAGGGACAGGGGTTACGAGCAGTACTTC
D gene: TRBD1
clone size: -
J gene: TRBJ2-7
V gene: TRBV5-1

CDR3 protein: CAISDSDRGYQPQHF
CDR3 DNA: TGTGCCATCAGTGACTCAGACAGGGGATATCAGCCCCAGCATTTT
D gene: TRBD1
clone size: few
J gene: TRBJ1-5
V gene: TRBV10-3

CDR3 protein: CASSLTMDTEAFF
CDR3 DNA: TGTGCCAGCAGCTTAACTATGGACACTGAAGCTTTCTTT
D gene: -
clone size: -
J gene: TRBJ1-1
V gene: TRBV11-3

CDR3 protein: CAWYRQGGSGANVLTF
CDR3 DNA: TGTGCCTGGTACAGACAGGGAGGCTCTGGGGCCAACGTCCTGACTTTC
D gene: -
clone size: -
J gene: TRBJ2-6
V gene: TRBV30

CDR3 protein: CATSDHDRPEGTGELFF
CDR3 DNA: TGTGCCACCAGTGATCATGACAGGCCCGAGGGTACCGGGGAGCTGTTTTTT
D gene: -
clone size: -
J gene: TRBJ2-2
V gene: TRBV24-1

CDR3 protein: CASSIRGAQGYTF
CDR3 DNA: TGTGCCAGCAGTATACGGGGGGCTCAGGGCTACACCTTC
D gene: -
clone size: -
J gene: TRBJ1-2
V gene: TRBV27

CDR3 protein: CASSPRSGNTIYF
CDR3 DNA: TGTGCCAGCAGCCCCCGCTCTGGAAACACCATATATTTT
D gene: -
clone size: -
J gene: TRBJ1-3
V gene: TRBV14